The 32 T cell receptor beta chains given below trace back to one sample, sequenced in a study of blood T cell repertoires in COVID-19. Profiling relied on immunoSEQ multiplex PCR, and the TCRdb table lists in-frame clones only, not all of them. The sample has some 76,000 clones, 80% to 90% seen once. The sequenced material came from peripheral blood. The receptors originated from a man aged 55 to 69 with acute or convalescent COVID-19.

The V gene is TRBV2, the J gene TRBJ2-2; maybe TRBD2 (5 bases). V was trimmed by 2 bases and J by 4 bases, leaving 17 bases between them. The CDR3 has 17 residues. The germline V gene encodes CDR1 SNHLY and CDR2 FYNNEI. The CDR3 nucleotides are TGTGCCAGCAGTGAAAACCCGCCGGGAACAGCCACCGGGGAGCTGTTTTTT. Translating it yields CASSENPPGTATGELFF. The whole variable domain, remainder taken from reference TRBV2 and TRBJ2-2, is EPEVTQTPSHQVTQMGQEVILRCVPISNHLYFYWYRQILGQKVEFLVSFYNNEISEKSEIFDDQFSVERPDGSNFTLKIRSTKLEDSAMYFCASSENPPGTATGELFFGEGSRLTVL.

The chain employs TRBV7-3 and TRBJ2-5; D is perhaps TRBD2 (6 bases). Trimming left V 2 bases short and J 1 base short, with 11 bases between. The germline CDR1 and CDR2 sequences are SGHTA and FQGTGA. The CDR3 has 15 amino acids. The CDR3 DNA reads as TGTGCCAGCAGCTTAGGCGGGGCTTTCCAAGAGACCCAGTACTTC. As protein: CASSLGGAFQETQYF.

The chain is built from TRBV19 and TRBJ2-4; maybe TRBD2 (7 bases). The V gene lost 7 bases and the J gene lost 9 bases, with 25 bases spanning the gap. From germline, CDR1 is LNHDA and CDR2 SQIVND (reference sequence). The CDR3 sequence is 16 residues long. The CDR3 spells CASIEGHKRGEGIQYF. In DNA, the CDR3 is TGTGCCAGTATTGAGGGACACAAGAGGGGGGAGGGCATTCAGTACTTC.

The rearrangement links TRBV19 to TRBJ1-1; D not certain. Trimming removed 5 bases from V and 7 bases from J, with 14 bases in between. The CDR3 has 13 residues. CDR1 is LNHDA, CDR2 SQIVND, per germline (reference sequence). CDR3 residues: CASSPGGRDEAFF. The CDR3 nucleotides read TGTGCCAGTAGTCCCGGAGGAAGGGATGAAGCTTTCTTT.

The chain carries TRBV2 and TRBJ2-7; D is possibly TRBD1 (5 bases). Germline V gene lookup returns CDR1 SNHLY and CDR2 FYNNEI. V lost 6 bases and J lost 4, with 13 bases in between. The CDR3 covers 13 residues. The CDR3 loop reads CASRRRGIYEQYF. CDR3 DNA sequence: TGTGCCAGCAGGAGAAGGGGAATTTACGAGCAGTACTTC. Full variable domain (outside the CDR3, taken from reference TRBV2 and TRBJ2-7): EPEVTQTPSHQVTQMGQEVILRCVPISNHLYFYWYRQILGQKVEFLVSFYNNEISEKSEIFDDQFSVERPDGSNFTLKIRSTKLEDSAMYFCASRRRGIYEQYFGPGTRLTVT.

The chain has TRBV5-4 and TRBJ2-1, with 7 bases lining up with TRBD2. The CDR3 has 15 amino acids. Germline CDR1 reads SGHNT; CDR2 reads YYREEE (reference sequence). J was trimmed by 6 bases and V by 4 bases; bases with no gene match: 10. This CDR3 reads CASSIWGGRTNEQFF. The DNA for the CDR3 is TGTGCCAGCAGCATCTGGGGGGGTAGAACCAATGAGCAGTTCTTC.

This clone has just one count. The V call is TRBV27, the J call TRBJ2-2; tentative D call: TRBD2 (5 bases). Trimming removed 5 bases from V and 6 bases from J, with 13 bases in between. This CDR3 comprises 14 residues. Germline CDR1 and CDR2: MNHEY and SMNVEV (reference sequence). The CDR3 spells CASSSYGAAGELFF. The CDR3 bases are TGTGCCAGCAGTAGCTACGGAGCGGCCGGGGAGCTGTTTTTT.

This chain links TRBV6-5 with TRBJ2-2; TRBD2 agrees at 9 bases. V lost 6 bases, J lost 3 bases, and 2 bases stayed unmatched. The germline gives CDR1 MNHEY, CDR2 SVGAGI. The CDR3 spans 14 residues. The CDR3 bases are TGTGCCAGCAGACTAGCGGGTGACACCGGGGAGCTGTTTTTT. Residues: CASRLAGDTGELFF.

V is TRBV6-5 and J is TRBJ2-3, with D perhaps matching TRBD1 (5 bases). The germline V gene has CDR1 MNHEY and CDR2 SVGAGI. The V gene lost 8 bases and the J gene lost 1 base, with 16 bases spanning the gap. The CDR3 spans 15 residues. CDR3 in amino acids: CASGWAQGGTDTQYF. Written as DNA, the CDR3 is TGTGCCAGCGGATGGGCGCAGGGCGGCACAGATACGCAGTATTTT.

The rearrangement uses TRBV10-3 and TRBJ1-5, with D uncertain. Trimming took 2 bases from V and 4 from J, leaving 15 bases between them. This CDR3 region has 16 residues. CDR1 and CDR2 (germline): ENHRY, SYGVKD. CDR3 sequence: CAISEEARGGNQPQHF. The CDR3 nucleotides are TGTGCCATCAGTGAGGAGGCCCGGGGAGGAAATCAGCCCCAGCATTTT.

This sequence joins TRBV19 and TRBJ2-2; the match to TRBD2 covers 12 bases. The CDR3 has 15 amino acids. V shed 5 bases and J 9 bases; nucleotides not matched to a gene: 7. Germline-derived CDR1 and CDR2 are LNHDA and SQIVND (reference sequence). This chain's CDR3 is CASSGQTSGRWELFF. The CDR3 coding sequence is TGTGCCAGTAGTGGGCAGACTAGCGGGAGATGGGAGCTGTTTTTT.

This chain connects TRBV19 to TRBJ1-5; 7 bases map to TRBD1. After removal of 6 bases from V and 4 bases from J, the junction contained 6 bases not matched to a gene. This CDR3 is 14 amino acids long. The germline V gene encodes CDR1 LNHDA and CDR2 SQIVND (reference sequence). CDR3 nucleotide sequence: TGTGCCAGTAGCCGCCAGACAGGGAATCAGCCCCAGCATTTT. The encoded protein is CASSRQTGNQPQHF.

J is TRBJ2-5 and V is TRBV19; D may be TRBD2 (6 bases). Germline values: CDR1 LNHDA, CDR2 SQIVND (reference sequence). CDR3 length: 16 amino acids. With 3 bases removed from V and 3 bases from J, the gap between germline ends came to 17 bases. The CDR3 DNA follows: TGTGCCAGTAGTATTGGGACGGGAGTGAGCAAAGAGACCCAGTACTTC. This codes for CASSIGTGVSKETQYF.

This rearrangement joins TRBV5-1 to TRBJ1-6; 7 bases fit TRBD1. The CDR3 is made up of 14 amino acids. Germline V gene data show CDR1 as SGHRS and CDR2 as YFSETQ. Trimming took 1 base from V and 7 from J; bases not matched to a gene: 2. CDR3 protein: CASSLTGENSPLHF. CDR3 nucleotide sequence: TGCGCCAGCAGCTTGACAGGGGAAAATTCACCCCTCCACTTT.

This sequence joins TRBV30 and TRBJ1-2; a possible D gene is TRBD1 (5 bases). Looked up from germline, CDR1 is GTSNPN and CDR2 is SVGIG (reference sequence). With 1 base removed from V and 0 bases from J, the gap between germline ends came to 9 bases. The CDR3 contains 14 residues. The CDR3 spells CAWSGDSSNYGYTF. The CDR3 DNA is TGTGCCTGGAGTGGAGACAGCTCTAACTATGGCTACACCTTC.

V and J are TRBV6-6 and TRBJ2-7; 10 nucleotides line up with TRBD1. The CDR3 consists of 16 residues. The V gene end was trimmed by 6 bases and the J gene end by 2 bases; junction bases not matched to a gene: 10. The V gene's germline CDR1 is MNHNY and CDR2 SVGAGI (reference sequence). CDR3 loop: CASRSAGGQGTYEQYF. CDR3 nucleotides: TGTGCCAGCAGGAGCGCCGGGGGACAGGGGACCTACGAGCAGTACTTC.

This chain links TRBV20-1 with TRBJ2-3, with a tentative D call TRBD2 (6 bases). The V end lost 5 bases, the J end lost 3 bases, and 15 bases lay between the germline ends. This CDR3 has 14 residues. Looked up from germline, CDR1 is DFQATT and CDR2 is SNEGSKA (reference sequence). The CDR3 reads CSACGGLHTDTQYF. CDR3 bases: TGCAGTGCTTGTGGGGGACTCCATACAGATACGCAGTATTTT.

The V call is TRBV30, the J call TRBJ1-5; TRBD1 is a possible D gene (6 bases). V dropped 2 bases and J dropped 3 bases, with 11 bases sitting between them. CDR1 and CDR2 (germline): GTSNPN, SVGIG (reference sequence). The CDR3 contains 14 residues. CDR3 coding DNA: TGTGCCTGGAGTTTGGGGGCCTTCAATCAGCCCCAGCATTTT. Translating gives CAWSLGAFNQPQHF.

V usage is TRBV2 and J usage is TRBJ1-4; 8 bases are shared with TRBD1. The V gene's germline CDR1 is SNHLY and CDR2 FYNNEI. CDR3 size: 15 residues. V gave up 5 bases and J gave up 8 bases; unmatched junction bases: 10. CDR3 nucleotide sequence: TGTGCCAGCAGTATCTCCAGGGGGCGAGGAGAAAAACTGTTTTTT. This sequence encodes CASSISRGRGEKLFF.

V usage is TRBV6-4 and J usage is TRBJ2-3; 10 nucleotides line up with TRBD2. CDR1 is MRHNA, CDR2 SNTAGT, per germline. The J segment lost 0 bases and the V segment lost 5 bases, leaving 5 bases of the junction unmatched. The CDR3 spans 16 residues. The CDR3 loop is CASSTLSGGSTDTQYF. The CDR3 DNA reads TGTGCCAGCAGTACCCTTAGCGGGGGGAGCACAGATACGCAGTATTTT.

The chain links TRBV27 to TRBJ2-2; 12 positions match TRBD2. CDR1 is MNHEY, CDR2 SMNVEV, per germline (reference sequence). This CDR3 comprises 15 residues. V trimming: 6 bases; J trimming: 4 bases; junction bases outside the gene matches: 3. The CDR3 nucleotides read TGTGCCAGCAGACTAGCGGGAGGTCCCACCGGGGAGCTGTTTTTT. This encodes CASRLAGGPTGELFF.

The chain employs TRBV6-1 and TRBJ1-4; the D gene is possibly TRBD1 (5 bases). CDR3 length: 17 amino acids. The germline V gene has CDR1 MNHNS and CDR2 SASEGT. With 1 base removed from V and 0 bases from J, the gap between germline ends came to 12 bases. The CDR3 protein is CASSEGAGSATNEKLFF. CDR3 sequence (DNA): TGTGCCAGCAGTGAAGGAGCAGGGTCGGCAACTAATGAAAAACTGTTTTTT.

The chain employs TRBV19 and TRBJ2-6, with TRBD2 matching 10 bases. The CDR3 is 16 residues long. From germline, CDR1 is LNHDA and CDR2 SQIVND (reference sequence). J lost 0 bases, V lost 6 bases, and 2 bases had no gene match. CDR3 protein: CASRAGGPSGANVLTF. The CDR3 nucleotides are TGTGCCAGTAGAGCGGGGGGGCCCTCTGGGGCCAACGTCCTGACTTTC.

This chain uses TRBV30 with TRBJ1-1; TRBD1 agrees at 7 bases. J gave up 8 bases and V 4 bases, and 4 bases lay outside the gene matches. The CDR3 sequence is 11 residues long. CDR1 is GTSNPN and CDR2 is SVGIG in the germline V gene (reference sequence). CDR3 protein: CAWTDRREAFF. The CDR3 DNA sequence: TGTGCCTGGACGGACAGGAGGGAAGCTTTCTTT.

V usage is TRBV19 and J usage is TRBJ1-2, with 12 bases lining up with TRBD1. The trim removed 7 bases at V and 8 bases at J, leaving 8 bases unmatched. Germline CDR1 LNHDA, CDR2 SQIVND (reference sequence). This CDR3 region has 14 residues. The DNA for the CDR3 is TGTGCCAGTACTCCGGGACAGGGGGCGAAGGGCTACACCTTC. Residues: CASTPGQGAKGYTF.

The chain recombines TRBV5-8 with TRBJ2-6; 8 bases are a match to TRBD2. The CDR3 spans 18 residues. Germline V gene data show CDR1 as SGHTS and CDR2 as YDEGEE. V lost 1 base, J lost 1 base, and 7 bases stayed unmatched. CDR3 protein: CASSLRGSGGSGANVLTF. CDR3 nucleotide sequence: TGTGCCAGCAGCTTGAGGGGTTCGGGAGGGTCTGGGGCCAACGTCCTGACTTTC.

This clone showed up just a few times. The rearrangement links TRBV19 to TRBJ2-3; no reliable D call. The CDR3 runs 15 residues. Between the trimmed V and J ends, which lost 5 bases and 0 bases, there was a span of 12 bases. Germline-derived CDR1 and CDR2 are LNHDA and SQIVND (reference sequence). The CDR3 sequence: CASSWSFSSTDTQYF. CDR3 coding DNA: TGTGCCAGTAGTTGGAGTTTCTCTAGCACAGATACGCAGTATTTT.

The chain couples TRBV2 to TRBJ1-5; 7 nucleotides align to TRBD1. The CDR3 totals 13 residues. Germline assignment: CDR1 SNHLY and CDR2 FYNNEI. The V gene end was trimmed by 4 bases and the J gene end by 4 bases; junction bases not matched to a gene: 1. The CDR3 here is CASSGGQNQPQHF. The CDR3 DNA follows: TGTGCCAGCAGTGGGGGACAGAATCAGCCCCAGCATTTT.

This clone appeared once. The chain is built from TRBV12-3 or TRBV12-4 and TRBJ1-2; D ambiguous. Trimming took off 5 bases at V and 10 bases at J, with 11 bases between the two ends. The CDR3 totals 11 residues. CDR3 sequence reads: CASSPALDYTF. The CDR3 bases are TGTGCCAGCAGTCCCGCGCTTGACTACACCTTC.

This clone was counted once. V usage is TRBV30 and J usage is TRBJ2-5; maybe TRBD2 (7 bases). This CDR3 spans 15 amino acids. V lost 0 bases to trimming and J lost 5 bases, with 16 bases between them. Germline CDR1 reads GTSNPN; CDR2 reads SVGIG (reference sequence). CDR3 bases: TGTGCCTGGAGTGTACAGAGGGGGGGCCGGGAGACCCAGTACTTC. It specifies CAWSVQRGGRETQYF. The whole variable domain, remainder taken from reference TRBV30 and TRBJ2-5, is SQTIHQWPATLVQPVGSPLSLECTVEGTSNPNLYWYRQAAGRGLQLLFYSVGIGQISSEVPQNLSASRPQDRQFILSSKKLLLSDSGFYLCAWSVQRGGRETQYFGPGTRLLVL.

The chain combines TRBV9 with TRBJ2-1; 9 bases fit TRBD2. The CDR3 loop spans 15 amino acids. Germline V gives CDR1 SGDLS, CDR2 YYNGEE. Unmatched junction bases numbered 7, after V lost 4 bases and J lost 5 bases. CDR3 nucleotides: TGTGCCAGCAGCCCAGGACTAGCGATAAACAATGAGCAGTTCTTC. Its translation: CASSPGLAINNEQFF.

The chain joins TRBV5-1 to TRBJ2-5, with TRBD2 identical over 8 bases. Germline V CDR1 and CDR2: SGHRS, YFSETQ. The CDR3 runs to 14 residues. Losses at the gene ends were 4 bases for V and 1 base for J; bases not matched to a gene: 3. The CDR3 loop is CASSTTSGQETQYF. The CDR3 DNA is TGCGCCAGCAGCACAACTAGCGGCCAAGAGACCCAGTACTTC.